These 14 T cell receptor beta chains share one sample of origin, sequenced in a study of blood T cells in healthy people across ages. A sample-barcoded 5' primer and a J-beta primer mix were used in a second PCR of roughly 7 to 11 cycles. TCRdb recomputed calls from the 5' RACE reads with MiXCR, one row per CDR3 protein. The sample contains around 1.5 million distinct CDR3 sequences, roughly a third of which appear only once. The sample comprised blood. These receptors originate from a woman aged 25 to 39 in good health.

This clonotype was observed a handful of times. The chain has TRBV5-1 and TRBJ2-3, with TRBD2 matching over 12 bases. The CDR3 runs 17 residues. Trimming at V came to 4 bases and at J to 3 bases, leaving 9 bases not matched to a gene. Germline V gene data show CDR1 as SGHRS and CDR2 as YFSETQ. CDR3 region: CASSPDGLAGRTDTQYF. The CDR3 nucleotides read TGCGCCAGCAGCCCAGACGGACTAGCGGGACGAACAGATACGCAGTATTTT.

The sample holds a few counts of this clonotype. The rearrangement links TRBV6-6 to TRBJ1-4; D uncertain. Germline lookup yields CDR1 MNHNY and CDR2 SVGAGI (reference sequence). Deletions cut 0 bases from V and 3 bases from J, with 5 bases between. CDR3 size: 14 residues. CDR3 coding DNA: TGTGCCAGCAGTTACTCGAGGGCTAATGAAAAACTGTTTTTT. Translating it yields CASSYSRANEKLFF.

This clonotype was seen only a few times. The V gene is TRBV6-5, the J gene TRBJ2-5; no firm D call. The CDR3 has 12 amino acids. V was trimmed by 5 bases and J by 7 bases, leaving 11 bases between them. Germline V lookup: CDR1 MNHEY, CDR2 SVGAGI. The CDR3 sequence is CASSPDRWTQYF. The CDR3 nucleotides are TGTGCCAGCAGTCCAGACCGGTGGACCCAGTACTTC.

The chain employs TRBV7-9 and TRBJ2-1; D call uncertain. V was cut by 4 bases and J by 0 bases, with 10 bases left in between. The CDR3 is 15 amino acids. Germline V CDR1 and CDR2: SEHNR, FQNEAQ (reference sequence). CDR3 nucleotides: TGTGCCAGCAGCTGGGAAGAGAGCTCCTACAATGAGCAGTTCTTC. This sequence encodes CASSWEESSYNEQFF.

A few counts support this clonotype. V gene TRBV4-1 combines with J gene TRBJ2-6, with D uncertain. The CDR3 sequence is 18 residues long. Germline V gene data show CDR1 as MGHRA and CDR2 as YSYEKL. Trimming pared 1 base from V and 2 bases from J, leaving 15 bases between. Written as DNA, the CDR3 is TGCGCCAGCAGCCAAGGAGAAAAGGGTTCGACTGGGGCCAACGTCCTGACTTTC. Translation: CASSQGEKGSTGANVLTF.

This clonotype appeared many times. In DNA, the CDR3 is TGTGCCAGCAGCAAAGACAGCTATAGCAATGAGCAGTTCTTC. This codes for CASSKDSYSNEQFF. The chain combines TRBV7-3 with TRBJ2-1; D may be TRBD1 (5 bases). The V end was cut by 5 bases, the J end by 6 bases, with 14 bases between. From germline, CDR1 is SGHTA and CDR2 FQGTGA. The CDR3 is 14 amino acids.

In this sample, this clonotype turned up a few times. This chain uses TRBV5-5 with TRBJ2-7; TRBD1 might be the D (5 bases). The CDR3 length is 15 residues. Trimming pared 3 bases from V and 3 bases from J, leaving 16 bases between. Per the germline V gene, CDR1 is SGHKS and CDR2 is YYEKEE (reference sequence). The CDR3 region has the DNA TGTGCCAGCAGCTCAACAGGATCGCGCCTCTACGAGCAGTACTTC. Encoded protein: CASSSTGSRLYEQYF. The variable domain in full, completed from reference TRBV5-5 and TRBJ2-7, reads DAGVTQSPTHLIKTRGQQVTLRCSPISGHKSVSWYQQVLGQGPQFIFQYYEKEERGRGNFPDRFSARQFPNYSSELNVNALLLGDSALYLCASSSTGSRLYEQYFGPGTRLTVT.

This sequence joins TRBV5-1 and TRBJ2-7; weak D call: TRBD2 (6 bases). Germline CDR1 reads SGHRS; CDR2 reads YFSETQ. Trimming stripped 1 base from V and 0 bases from J, with 11 bases between. CDR3 length equals 15 residues. DNA of the CDR3: TGCGCCAGCAGCTTGATGGACGGGAGCTCCTACGAGCAGTACTTC. It specifies CASSLMDGSSYEQYF.

The chain couples TRBV10-3 to TRBJ1-5; D might be TRBD1 (5 bases). From germline, CDR1 is ENHRY and CDR2 SYGVKD. The CDR3 totals 13 residues. V was shortened by 11 bases and J by 4 bases, with 15 bases between the two germline ends. Written as DNA, the CDR3 is TGTGCCTCCAAAGGGGAAGAAAATCAGCCCCAGCATTTT. Protein product: CASKGEENQPQHF.

The chain carries TRBV4-1 and TRBJ1-3, with a weak D call TRBD1 (5 bases). The CDR3 is 16 amino acids. The V gene lost 4 bases and the J gene lost 4 bases, with 17 bases spanning the gap. Germline CDR1 is MGHRA and CDR2 is YSYEKL. The CDR3 DNA follows: TGCGCCAGCAGCCCCTCCCGTGGGAGGGACGGAAACACCATATATTTT. It yields the protein CASSPSRGRDGNTIYF.

The V gene is TRBV20-1, the J gene TRBJ2-7; D gene unclear. The CDR3 totals 13 residues. V was clipped by 6 bases and J by 3 bases, with 15 bases between them. Germline loops: CDR1 DFQATT, CDR2 SNEGSKA (reference sequence). Here the CDR3 reads CSARQAFGYEQYF. For the CDR3, the DNA is TGCAGTGCCCGTCAGGCATTCGGCTACGAGCAGTACTTC.

This clonotype has ten or more counts. J is TRBJ1-1 and V is TRBV3-1, with D unclear. V gave up 0 bases and J gave up 6 bases, with 8 bases separating them. The CDR3 length is 13 residues. The germline gives CDR1 LGHDT, CDR2 YNNKEL (reference sequence). The CDR3 sequence is CASSQDLRAEAFF. The CDR3 DNA sequence: TGTGCCAGCAGCCAAGATTTAAGGGCTGAAGCTTTCTTT.

The chain links TRBV2 to TRBJ1-4; D not certain. The CDR3 is made up of 14 amino acids. The germline gives CDR1 SNHLY, CDR2 FYNNEI. V shed 4 bases and J shed 4 bases, with 10 bases lying between them. This CDR3 is CASSGQVVNEKLFF. The CDR3 DNA sequence: TGTGCCAGCAGTGGGCAGGTCGTTAATGAAAAACTGTTTTTT.

The genes are TRBV10-3 and TRBJ1-1; D possibly corresponds to TRBD1 (5 bases). Trimming left V 6 bases short and J 0 bases short, with 11 bases between. Germline V gene data show CDR1 as ENHRY and CDR2 as SYGVKD. The CDR3 runs 14 residues. The CDR3 region has the DNA TGTGCCATCAGCCTAGGGGAGGTGAACACTGAAGCTTTCTTT. It is translated as CAISLGEVNTEAFF.